This TCR beta chain was found in a study of CD8 T cells in Susac syndrome. Study observations and caveats: It was acknowledged in the study that the number of individuals who were included in its TCR sequencing and HLA analysis was relatively small.

Sequencing of TCR beta was performed on blood CD8+ and CD4+ T cells. While CD8+ and CD4+ T cells were isolated negatively, TEMRA cells were enriched by FACS. As for this clonotype: The antigen is not known.

Reverse transcription of about 0.5 to 1 ug RNA was carried out with random hexamers. Amplification of TCR beta CDR3 by immunoSEQ multiplex PCR spanned 54 Vbeta and 13 Jbeta. Via MiXCR, TCRdb re-called the immunoSEQ multiplex PCR reads, giving one row per CDR3 protein. The table includes over 100,000 distinct CDR3 sequences, about 95% detected once. This TCR was sampled from a human donor in good health. The sample consisted of CD4+ T cells from PBMCs.

CDR3 protein: CSVQGGTEAFF. DNA for the CDR3: TGCAGCGTTCAAGGGGGCACTGAAGCTTTCTTT. This sequence joins TRBV29-1 and TRBJ1-1, with D possibly being TRBD1 (6 bases). Germline-derived CDR1 and CDR2 are SQVTM and ANQGSEA. Trimming removed 5 bases at V and 4 bases at J, with 8 bases between. The CDR3 has 11 amino acids.